This TCR beta chain was profiled in a study of blood T cell repertoires in COVID-19 (dated by TCRdb to the early 2020s). For context, the study as a whole: Samples from collaborators originated in the United States, Italy and Spain and spanned both the acute and convalescent phases of COVID-19. The prospective study material was composed of cDNA or gDNA derived from T cells, B-cell-depleted T cells, or PBMCs. Deeply sampled blood TCRbeta repertoires from subjects exposed to, actively infected with, or recovered from COVID-19 were included in the dataset. The repertoires were released in a freely available public database intended as a resource for research on the immune response to SARS-CoV-2. The samples were drawn from the first 160 participants of the ongoing ImmuneRACE study and from about 1,200 subjects provided by 6 global collaborators. A de-identified subject ID, COVID-19 status, age in years and sex were almost always included in the sample metadata. Where available, HLA class I and class II types were taken from metadata supplied by the sample provider and were not determined by assay-based typing.

Points the paper makes about the study in general: Clinical and demographic metadata were provided uncurated, with the amount varying by source and participant.

As regards this clone: Its cognate antigen has yet to be identified. Base qualities were left out, and no much larger clone turns up one base away.

TCRbeta CDR3 regions were amplified from genomic DNA by means of the immunoSEQ Assay, a bias-controlled multiplex PCR. Turning to the authors' computational methods: The number of nucleated cells in each sample was estimated by amplification of reference gene primers within the assay. To quantify the absolute abundance of each unique TCRbeta CDR3 rearrangement, sequence reads were collapsed and filtered. For each sample, productive Simpson clonality was calculated as the square root of Simpson's diversity index across productive rearrangements. What TCRdb holds here is the immuneACCESS table cut down to in-frame rearrangements. Part of the clones is not present; checked against another copy, under half of the missing clones reflect an unresolved V gene, and the others are unexplained. The V and J calls and the clone size are those of that table, but D and trimming were determined from the DNA. The sample has 150,000 to 160,000 clones on record, 91% of them singletons. The leading ten clones occupy approximately 0.59% of the sample.

Collaborating institutions collected whole blood in K2EDTA tubes following their own protocols. For TCRbeta analysis, collaborators shipped samples as frozen whole blood, isolated PBMCs, or DNA extracted from either of those sample types. From the germline V gene, CDR1 is SGHTA and CDR2 is FQGNSA. V is cut back by 4 bases and J by 0 bases, with 3 bases in the junction unmatched. The CDR3 sequence holds 16 residues, the cysteine and phenylalanine included. The retained sequence is limited to the CDR3, 48 bases, with the frame set at the first base. The chain was built from TRBV7-2 and TRBJ2-7; 13 of the junction bases match TRBD2. Sequencing was carried out using peripheral blood. This receptor was obtained from a man in his forties or fifties with acute or convalescent COVID-19. The DNA sequence is as follows: TGTGCCAGCAGCTCCGGGACTAGCGGGAACTCCTACGAGCAGTACTTC. Translated, this gives CASSSGTSGNSYEQYF.